This T cell receptor (beta chain) comes out of a study of OX40 agonist ivuxolimab in advanced cancers. The assay was immunoSEQ multiplex PCR, and TCRdb's table has in-frame clones only and misses some. Counted here are some 30,000 clones, 86% occurring once; the ten biggest clones make up 25%. Germline lookup yields CDR1 LNHNV and CDR2 YYDKDF (reference sequence). This CDR3 is built from 15 residues. The germline V and J ends were trimmed by 4 bases and 2 bases, with 11 bases remaining between them. This receptor was obtained from an adult with an advanced solid tumor such as melanoma, head and neck, liver or kidney cancer. The sample was CD4+ or CD8+ T cells sorted from blood, taken in a trial of the OX40 agonist ivuxolimab. The V and J genes are TRBV15 and TRBJ2-2; unclear D gene. The CDR3 nucleotides read TGTGCCACCAGCACCTGGACGGATAACACCGGGGAGCTGTTTTTT. Encoded protein: CATSTWTDNTGELFF.